This T cell receptor beta chain was sequenced in a study of blood T cell repertoires in COVID-19. V lost 0 bases and J 1 base, leaving 12 bases between the germline ends. CDR1 is LGHNT and CDR2 is FRNRAP in the germline V gene. The CDR3 sequence is 17 residues long. Repertoires were generated with immunoSEQ multiplex PCR, while TCRdb's copy carries only in-frame clones and drops some. Of about 230,000 clones listed, over 70% are singletons. The source of this sequence is a woman older than 75 with acute or convalescent COVID-19. V is TRBV12-5 and J is TRBJ2-2; maybe TRBD2 (6 bases). Sequenced input: peripheral blood. The DNA for the CDR3 is TGTGCTAGTGGTTTGGTACCGGGTAGCGGGAACACCGGGGAGCTGTTTTTT. Its translation is CASGLVPGSGNTGELFF.